This TCR beta chain stems from a study of T cells after yellow fever vaccination. As for the study in general: SMART-Seq v4 Ultra Low Input prepared the low-cell-number fractions. Points from the study as a whole: Most primary-vaccination clones recurred post-booster (about 96% CD4, more than 85% CD8). Shared CD4/CD8 clonotypes were a small share, likely from convergent recombination.

Comment on this clonotype: Its antigen is still unknown.

V shed 6 bases and J shed 5 bases, with 14 bases lying between them. The CDR3 has 14 residues. Each CDR3 protein gets one entry after TCRdb re-called the 5' RACE reads with MiXCR. Altogether about 330,000 distinct CDR3 sequences are present, around 8.1% being singletons, with the ten largest covering 17%. This clonotype was obtained from a man younger than 30 who received the YFV17D yellow fever vaccine. The V call is TRBV12-3 or TRBV12-4, the J call TRBJ2-4; D uncertain. The sample consisted of PBMCs, taken about 49 days after the first yellow fever vaccination. CDR3 in amino acids: CASSLGPAQNIQYF. For the CDR3, the DNA is TGTGCCAGCAGCCTCGGGCCGGCCCAAAACATTCAGTACTTC.